The 3 T cell receptor beta chains given below trace back to one sample, sequenced in a study of CD8 T cells in ankylosing spondylitis. Each CDR3 protein is one row after TCRdb ran MiXCR on the 5' RACE reads. The sample contains fewer than 80,000 distinct CDR3 sequences, about 5.7% of which appear only once. The sample taken for sequencing was blood, either unsorted or a sorted T cell fraction (not recorded which). These receptors were obtained from a male donor with ankylosing spondylitis or in good health (not recorded which).

The sample holds many counts of this clonotype. The chain recombines TRBV7-2 with TRBJ1-1; perhaps TRBD1 as D (5 bases). Between the trimmed V and J ends, which lost 0 bases and 4 bases, there was a span of 12 bases. Germline V gene sequence: CDR1 SGHTA, CDR2 FQGNSA. This CDR3 has 15 residues. The DNA for the CDR3 is TGTGCCAGCAGCTTAGCCGTCAGGGTGGTCACTGAAGCTTTCTTT. Protein sequence: CASSLAVRVVTEAFF.

This clonotype was recorded many times. The chain recombines TRBV5-1 with TRBJ2-2; D remains unclear. The germline CDR1 and CDR2 sequences are SGHRS and YFSETQ. V was pared by 0 bases and J by 0 bases, with 12 bases between. The CDR3 extends over 17 amino acids. The CDR3 loop reads CASSLVSGPSNTGELFF. CDR3 nucleotide sequence: TGCGCCAGCAGCTTGGTTTCAGGCCCCTCGAACACCGGGGAGCTGTTTTTT.

This clonotype was seen ten or more times. The rearrangement links TRBV29-1 to TRBJ2-6, with 7 bases lining up with TRBD1. The germline V gene encodes CDR1 SQVTM and CDR2 ANQGSEA. J lost 0 bases, V lost 6 bases, and 11 bases had no gene match. The CDR3 length is 17 residues. CDR3 in amino acids: CSVGRQGSHSGANVLTF. The CDR3 region has the DNA TGCAGCGTGGGGCGACAGGGATCCCACTCTGGGGCCAACGTCCTGACTTTC.